What follows are 28 T cell receptor beta chains derived from one specimen sequenced in a study of CD8 T cells in ankylosing spondylitis. MiXCR was run by TCRdb on the 5' RACE reads, yielding one entry per CDR3 protein. The profile shows 300,000 to 400,000 distinct CDR3 sequences, about 15% of them singletons. Input material: blood, either unsorted or a sorted T cell fraction (not recorded which). The source of these receptors is a male donor with ankylosing spondylitis or in good health (not recorded which).

This clonotype appeared many times. V gene TRBV12-3 or TRBV12-4 combines with J gene TRBJ2-4; weak D call: TRBD2 (6 bases). Trimming shortened V by 5 bases and J by 5 bases, and 16 bases separated the two germline ends. The CDR3 covers 15 residues. The CDR3 nucleotides are TGTGCCAGCAGTCTCGGCGGGGCCCTGGAAAACATTCAGTACTTC. Protein sequence: CASSLGGALENIQYF.

This rearrangement joins TRBV5-1 to TRBJ2-5; possible D gene TRBD1, 5 bases. The V end lost 9 bases, the J end lost 4 bases, and 13 bases lay between the germline ends. From germline, CDR1 is SGHRS and CDR2 YFSETQ. The CDR3 runs to 12 residues. The CDR3 DNA reads as TGCGCCACCCGCAGGGATATAGAGACCCAGTACTTC. This translates into CATRRDIETQYF.

This clonotype occurred a few times. The chain combines TRBV29-1 with TRBJ2-5, with D uncertain. This CDR3 region has 12 residues. Germline CDR1 SQVTM, CDR2 ANQGSEA. The V end was cut by 4 bases, the J end by 2 bases, with 8 bases between. CDR3 loop: CSVVQQQETQYF. CDR3 DNA sequence: TGCAGCGTTGTTCAACAGCAAGAGACCCAGTACTTC. The complete variable domain, with remaining parts taken from reference TRBV29-1 and TRBJ2-5, reads SAVISQKPSRDICQRGTSLTIQCQVDSQVTMMFWYRQQPGQSLTLIATANQGSEATYESGFVIDKFPISRPNLTFSTLTVSNMSPEDSSIYLCSVVQQQETQYFGPGTRLLVL.

The chain has TRBV20-1 and TRBJ2-7, with D unresolved. The ends were cut back, 0 bases at V and 4 bases at J, with 10 bases in the middle. The CDR3 totals 13 residues. Germline-derived CDR1 and CDR2 are DFQATT and SNEGSKA (reference sequence). CDR3 sequence reads: CSARDASLYEQYF. The CDR3 coding sequence is TGCAGTGCTAGAGATGCCAGCCTATACGAGCAGTACTTC.

The chain is built from TRBV7-8 and TRBJ2-1, with D tentatively TRBD1 or TRBD2 (7 bases each). With 4 bases removed from V and 0 bases from J, the gap between germline ends came to 16 bases. There are 17 residues in the CDR3. Germline V gene lookup returns CDR1 SGHVS and CDR2 FQNEAQ. CDR3 in DNA: TGTGCCAGCAGCTATGGTGAGCGGGACAGCTCCTACAATGAGCAGTTCTTC. Translation gives CASSYGERDSSYNEQFF.

This clonotype was seen only a few times. The CDR3 DNA reads TGTGCCAGCAGAGGACTTGTCGATACGCAGTATTTT. Its protein is CASRGLVDTQYF. The chain uses TRBV6-5 and TRBJ2-3, with D perhaps matching TRBD2 (5 bases). In germline, CDR1 is MNHEY, CDR2 SVGAGI. This CDR3 is 12 amino acids long. The germline V and J ends were trimmed by 6 bases and 6 bases, with 10 bases remaining between them.

CDR3 protein: CSALPTVTDTQYF. Written as DNA, the CDR3 is TGCAGTGCTCTCCCAACTGTCACAGATACGCAGTATTTT. The chain uses TRBV20-1 and TRBJ2-3, with unresolved D. Trimming cost V 5 bases and J 2 bases, with 11 bases left between them. Germline CDR1 is DFQATT and CDR2 is SNEGSKA (reference sequence). The CDR3 runs to 13 residues.

In this sample, this clonotype turned up a few times. V is TRBV6-1 and J is TRBJ2-2; possible D gene TRBD2, 5 bases. Trimming left V 8 bases short and J 5 bases short, with 15 bases between. The length of the CDR3 is 14 residues. The V gene's germline CDR1 is MNHNS and CDR2 SASEGT. The CDR3, as DNA: TGTGCCAGCCAGCCGGACCGGGGAACCGGGGAGCTGTTTTTT. Its protein product is CASQPDRGTGELFF.

The genes are TRBV29-1 and TRBJ1-2, with 9 bases that match TRBD1. After removal of 0 bases from V and 5 bases from J, the junction contained 13 bases not matched to a gene. The CDR3 covers 17 residues. Germline loops: CDR1 SQVTM, CDR2 ANQGSEA. This CDR3 is CSVEDAWVRDREYGYTF. CDR3 DNA sequence: TGCAGCGTTGAAGATGCGTGGGTCCGGGACAGGGAGTATGGCTACACCTTC.

This sequence joins TRBV7-2 and TRBJ1-6; D might be TRBD1 (6 bases). Germline values: CDR1 SGHTA, CDR2 FQGNSA. Trimming stripped 5 bases from V and 11 bases from J, with 25 bases between. The CDR3 sequence is 17 residues long. The CDR3 DNA follows: TGTGCCAGCAGCGAAGTAACAGGGAGGGTATACCCAACACCCCTCCACTTT. This gives the protein CASSEVTGRVYPTPLHF.

The gene calls are TRBV5-1 and TRBJ2-2; D remains ambiguous. The CDR3 covers 13 residues. V was pared by 0 bases and J by 5 bases, with 5 bases between. Looked up from germline, CDR1 is SGHRS and CDR2 is YFSETQ. DNA of the CDR3: TGCGCCAGCAGCTTGGCCCAGACCGGGGAGCTGTTTTTT. Amino acids: CASSLAQTGELFF.

The rearrangement links TRBV7-9 to TRBJ2-1; 8 bases align to TRBD2. The V gene end was trimmed by 6 bases and the J gene end by 2 bases; junction bases not matched to a gene: 6. The CDR3 extends over 15 amino acids. CDR1 SEHNR and CDR2 FQNEAQ come from the germline V gene (reference sequence). The CDR3 loop reads CASRSSGSPYNEQFF. In DNA, the CDR3 is TGTGCCAGCAGGTCGAGCGGGAGCCCCTACAATGAGCAGTTCTTC.

The rearrangement uses TRBV5-1 and TRBJ2-3; tentative D call: TRBD1 (5 bases). V lost 4 bases and J 4 bases, leaving 13 bases between the germline ends. CDR1 is SGHRS and CDR2 is YFSETQ in the germline V gene. CDR3 length equals 14 residues. CDR3 coding DNA: TGCGCCAGCAGCCGGCGACAGTCGGCAGATACGCAGTATTTT. It encodes CASSRRQSADTQYF.

For this clonotype: A much larger clone sits a single nucleotide away, making a read error possible. The chain employs TRBV5-1 and TRBJ2-1; 8 positions agree with TRBD2. The CDR3 covers 16 residues. CDR1 SGHRS and CDR2 YFSETQ come from the germline V gene. V lost 2 bases and J lost 6; bases outside the gene matches: 10. The CDR3 sequence: CASSFTAGDRGNEQFF. The CDR3, as DNA: TGCGCCAGCAGCTTTACAGCGGGAGATCGGGGCAATGAGCAGTTCTTC.

There are many counts of this clonotype. The chain employs TRBV12-3 or TRBV12-4 and TRBJ1-5; no firm D call. The CDR3 has 15 amino acids. V gave up 5 bases and J gave up 0 bases, with 11 bases separating them. CDR3 nucleotide sequence: TGTGCCAGCAGTCCGTCCTCATATAGCAATCAGCCCCAGCATTTT. Its protein is CASSPSSYSNQPQHF.

The V gene is TRBV6-1, the J gene TRBJ2-3; D is possibly TRBD2 (5 bases). Germline V gives CDR1 MNHNS, CDR2 SASEGT. CDR3 length: 13 residues. V lost 6 bases and J 4 bases, leaving 11 bases between the germline ends. The CDR3 here is CASRPSGSDTQYF. DNA of the CDR3: TGTGCCAGCAGGCCGAGCGGATCAGATACGCAGTATTTT.

This clonotype was counted only a few times. This sequence joins TRBV10-1 and TRBJ2-3; 7 positions match TRBD2. Germline assignment: CDR1 WNHNN and CDR2 SYGVQD (reference sequence). The V gene end was trimmed by 1 base and the J gene end by 3 bases; junction bases not matched to a gene: 4. The CDR3 contains 15 residues. This chain's CDR3 is CASSEYPSGTDTQYF. CDR3 nucleotide sequence: TGCGCCAGCAGTGAGTACCCTAGCGGAACAGATACGCAGTATTTT.

This chain connects TRBV5-1 to TRBJ1-1; no clear D gene. The ends were cut back, 1 base at V and 0 bases at J, with 13 bases in the middle. CDR1 is SGHRS, CDR2 YFSETQ, per germline. There are 16 residues in the CDR3. The CDR3 spells CASSLKEVGMNTEAFF. Written as DNA, the CDR3 is TGCGCCAGCAGCTTGAAGGAAGTGGGCATGAACACTGAAGCTTTCTTT.

This clonotype was recorded a few times. The chain links TRBV20-1 to TRBJ2-2; TRBD2 matches at 16 bases. Trimming removed 2 bases from V and 5 bases from J; junction bases left unmatched: 2. Germline CDR1 reads DFQATT; CDR2 reads SNEGSKA (reference sequence). This CDR3 has 16 amino acids. CDR3 nucleotide sequence: TGCAGTGCTAGACCGGGACTAGCGGGAGGGACCGGGGAGCTGTTTTTT. It encodes CSARPGLAGGTGELFF.

The rearrangement links TRBV11-2 to TRBJ2-3, with D possibly TRBD2 on 6 matching bases. The CDR3 runs to 15 residues. Germline CDR1 and CDR2: SGHAT and FQNNGV. V dropped 5 bases and J dropped 7 bases, with 19 bases sitting between them. The CDR3 nucleotides read TGTGCCAGCAGCCCCGGACTAAATCGAGAACATACGCAGTATTTT. Translating gives CASSPGLNREHTQYF.

This clonotype was counted between two and nine times. The chain carries TRBV5-5 and TRBJ2-7, with D unclear. The V gene's germline CDR1 is SGHKS and CDR2 YYEKEE (reference sequence). Deletions cut 5 bases from V and 1 base from J, with 13 bases between. This CDR3 is 14 amino acids long. CDR3 protein: CASSLGSRSYEQYF. CDR3 nucleotides: TGTGCCAGCAGTTTAGGTTCCCGGTCCTACGAGCAGTACTTC.

This clonotype has more than one count but fewer than ten. J is TRBJ2-5 and V is TRBV5-6; D is ambiguous. Per the germline V gene, CDR1 is SGHDT and CDR2 is YYEEEE. Between the trimmed V and J ends, which lost 2 bases and 7 bases, there was a span of 9 bases. The CDR3 contains 12 residues. The CDR3 loop reads CASSLLSGTQYF. The CDR3 region has the DNA TGTGCCAGCAGCTTACTATCGGGGACCCAGTACTTC.

The table lists this clonotype with a few counts. The V gene is TRBV5-1, the J gene TRBJ1-1, with 7 bases that match TRBD1. V dropped 0 bases and J dropped 8; count of bases not matched to a gene: 4. Germline V gene lookup returns CDR1 SGHRS and CDR2 YFSETQ. The CDR3 covers 13 residues. Written as DNA, the CDR3 is TGCGCCAGCAGCTTGGCAGGGGGTGGAGAAGCTTTCTTT. Translated: CASSLAGGGEAFF.

The J gene is TRBJ2-1, the V gene TRBV11-3; 8 nucleotides line up with TRBD1. The CDR3 totals 16 residues. Germline values: CDR1 SGHNT, CDR2 YENEEA. V gave up 5 bases and J gave up 2 bases; unmatched junction bases: 8. The CDR3 DNA is TGTGCCAGCAGCATCAGACAGGGGACGGCCTACAATGAGCAGTTCTTC. Its protein is CASSIRQGTAYNEQFF.

J is TRBJ1-3 and V is TRBV24-1; tentative D call: TRBD1 (6 bases). The CDR3 extends over 14 amino acids. Germline V gene data show CDR1 as KGHDR and CDR2 as SFDVKD. The germline V and J ends were trimmed by 4 bases and 8 bases, with 14 bases remaining between them. The CDR3 loop is CATSDWTELYTIYF. CDR3 nucleotides: TGTGCCACCAGTGACTGGACAGAGCTTTACACCATATATTTT.

A few counts support this clonotype. The chain is built from TRBV27 and TRBJ2-1; 7 bases agree with TRBD2. The trim removed 1 base at V and 5 bases at J, leaving 2 bases unmatched. Per germline, CDR1 MNHEY and CDR2 SMNVEV (reference sequence). The length of the CDR3 is 14 residues. CDR3 residues: CASSLWGGDNEQFF. In DNA form, the CDR3 reads TGTGCCAGCAGTTTATGGGGGGGGGACAATGAGCAGTTCTTC.

The rearrangement links TRBV3-1 to TRBJ2-7; 7 bases match TRBD1. With 2 bases clipped from V and 4 bases from J, the junction kept 8 bases outside the gene matches. The CDR3 is 15 residues long. Germline CDR1 is LGHDT and CDR2 is YNNKEL (reference sequence). CDR3 coding DNA: TGTGCCAGCAGCCAATCCACAGGGGTAATGTACGAGCAGTACTTC. Its protein is CASSQSTGVMYEQYF.

The chain joins TRBV11-2 to TRBJ2-2; 12 bases are a match to TRBD2. CDR1 is SGHAT and CDR2 is FQNNGV in the germline V gene. V gave up 11 bases and J gave up 2 bases; unmatched junction bases: 9. The CDR3 spans 16 residues. The CDR3 loop is CAGGTSGRNNTGELFF. DNA for the CDR3: TGTGCCGGGGGAACTAGCGGGAGGAACAACACCGGGGAGCTGTTTTTT. Full variable domain (missing parts from reference TRBV11-2 and TRBJ2-2): EAGVAQSPRYKIIEKRQSVAFWCNPISGHATLYWYQQILGQGPKLLIQFQNNGVVDDSQLPKDRFSAERLKGVDSTLKIQPAKLEDSAVYLCAGGTSGRNNTGELFFGEGSRLTVL.